These 16 T cell receptor beta chains came from one sample sequenced in a study of T cells in narcolepsy. Profiled with immunoSEQ multiplex PCR; TCRdb holds only in-frame clones, not every one. This table holds some 30,000 clones, around 87% found once. The material sequenced was memory (CD45RA-) CD4+ T cells from blood. These receptors all come from a human donor in good health.

J is TRBJ2-5 and V is TRBV2; D might be TRBD2 (6 bases). V dropped 7 bases and J dropped 5 bases, with 17 bases sitting between them. Looked up from germline, CDR1 is SNHLY and CDR2 is FYNNEI. CDR3 length: 14 amino acids. The CDR3 nucleotides are TGTGCCAGCATCCGACGGGGGACGCTGGAGACCCAGTACTTC. Translating it yields CASIRRGTLETQYF.

V gene TRBV11-1 combines with J gene TRBJ2-1; D possibly matches TRBD1 or TRBD2 (5 bases each). V gave up 5 bases and J gave up 9 bases, with 11 bases separating them. The CDR3 is 12 amino acids. CDR1 and CDR2 from the germline V gene are SGHAT and FQDESV (reference sequence). The CDR3 DNA reads as TGTGCCAGCAGCCCTCCTGGGACTGAGCAGTTCTTC. Its protein is CASSPPGTEQFF.

This clone qualifies as medium-sized. The rearrangement links TRBV2 to TRBJ1-4; D may be TRBD1 (5 bases). The CDR3 sequence is 14 residues long. Germline assignment: CDR1 SNHLY and CDR2 FYNNEI. Trimming removed 6 bases at V and 4 bases at J, with 12 bases between. CDR3 sequence (DNA): TGTGCCAGCAGGAGGGGAGGAGATAATGAAAAACTGTTTTTT. As protein: CASRRGGDNEKLFF.

The CDR3 reads CASSPPRRADYNEQFF. DNA for the CDR3: TGTGCCAGCAGCCCCCCTCGTCGGGCGGACTACAATGAGCAGTTCTTC. This chain links TRBV7-2 with TRBJ2-1; D uncertain. Germline-derived CDR1 and CDR2 are SGHTA and FQGNSA. The CDR3 is 16 residues long. V gave up 5 bases and J gave up 3 bases, with 17 bases separating them.

This clone was observed a single time. The CDR3: CASSWTTGTEQYF. CDR3 DNA sequence: TGTGCCAGCAGCTGGACGACAGGGACCGAGCAGTACTTC. The genes are TRBV7-9 and TRBJ2-7; 7 nucleotides line up with TRBD1. The CDR3 has 13 amino acids. V gave up 4 bases and J gave up 6 bases; unmatched junction bases: 6. Germline-derived CDR1 and CDR2 are SEHNR and FQNEAQ (reference sequence).

J is TRBJ2-5 and V is TRBV29-1, with TRBD1 matching over 12 bases. Germline CDR1 reads SQVTM; CDR2 reads ANQGSEA. V dropped 3 bases and J dropped 2; count of bases not matched to a gene: 7. The CDR3 sequence is 16 residues long. CDR3: CSVEGQGATLQETQYF. CDR3 sequence (DNA): TGCAGCGTTGAGGGACAGGGGGCGACCCTACAAGAGACCCAGTACTTC.

The chain joins TRBV7-2 to TRBJ2-7, with TRBD1 as a possible D gene (6 bases). This CDR3 comprises 15 residues. V dropped 4 bases and J dropped 3 bases, with 16 bases sitting between them. Germline V gene lookup returns CDR1 SGHTA and CDR2 FQGNSA. Written as DNA, the CDR3 is TGTGCCAGCAGCTACAACGGACAGCATCTCTACGAGCAGTACTTC. This translates into CASSYNGQHLYEQYF.

CDR3 coding DNA: TGTGCCAGCAGTAGTTTGAGCATAACAGATACGCAGTATTTT. Its translation is CASSSLSITDTQYF. The rearrangement links TRBV6-1 to TRBJ2-3; no firm D call. V was clipped by 5 bases and J by 3 bases, with 12 bases between them. Germline V gene sequence: CDR1 MNHNS, CDR2 SASEGT. The CDR3 length is 14 residues.

V usage is TRBV5-1 and J usage is TRBJ2-7; TRBD1 is a possible D gene (7 bases). The CDR3 has 13 residues. CDR1 and CDR2 from the germline V gene are SGHRS and YFSETQ. V was cut by 4 bases and J by 5 bases, with 13 bases left in between. The CDR3 loop reads CASSTPGGHEQYF. CDR3 bases: TGCGCCAGCAGCACGCCAGGGGGGCACGAGCAGTACTTC.

A few counts support this clone. V and J are TRBV10-3 and TRBJ2-7; perhaps TRBD1 as D (5 bases). The CDR3 has 14 amino acids. V was shortened by 7 bases and J by 4 bases, with 17 bases between the two germline ends. CDR1 and CDR2 (germline): ENHRY, SYGVKD. In nucleotides, the CDR3 is TGTGCCATCACGAAGGGGCTTAAGGGTTACGAGCAGTACTTC. Protein: CAITKGLKGYEQYF.

The rearrangement uses TRBV19 and TRBJ2-2; 8 bases match TRBD2. V gave up 3 bases and J gave up 1 base; unmatched junction bases: 7. In germline, CDR1 is LNHDA, CDR2 SQIVND (reference sequence). CDR3 length: 17 amino acids. CDR3 in DNA: TGTGCCAGTAGTATGCGAGGCGGGGGGCTGAACACCGGGGAGCTGTTTTTT. This codes for CASSMRGGGLNTGELFF.

This clone was observed a single time. This rearrangement joins TRBV7-6 to TRBJ2-7, with 8 bases that match TRBD2. The CDR3 is 16 residues long. V was pared by 4 bases and J by 1 base, with 9 bases of the junction left unmatched. Germline values: CDR1 SGHVS, CDR2 FNYEAQ. CDR3 sequence: CASSSSTSGGSYEQYF. CDR3 in DNA: TGTGCCAGCAGCTCCTCAACTAGCGGAGGTTCCTACGAGCAGTACTTC.

The chain combines TRBV19 with TRBJ1-1; 8 nucleotides agree with TRBD1. With V trimmed by 5 bases and J by 9 bases, 11 bases remained unmatched. This CDR3 is 14 amino acids long. Germline loops: CDR1 LNHDA, CDR2 SQIVND (reference sequence). The CDR3 coding sequence is TGTGCCAGTAGTTCGACAGGGGATGGTCTGAAAGCTTTCTTT. Amino acid sequence: CASSSTGDGLKAFF.

This clone has more than one count but fewer than ten. The chain links TRBV29-1 to TRBJ2-7; D remains unclear. The CDR3 covers 12 residues. Germline assignment: CDR1 SQVTM and CDR2 ANQGSEA. The germline V and J ends were trimmed by 3 bases and 5 bases, with 11 bases remaining between them. This CDR3 reads CSVESFGHEQYF. DNA of the CDR3: TGCAGCGTTGAGAGTTTTGGCCACGAGCAGTACTTC.

In the case of this clone: An end of the junction differs from the germline gene, which may be a read error. The DNA of the CDR3 is TGTGCCAGTAGAATAGACAGGGCTAGCTACAATGAGCAGTTCTTC. It codes for CASRIDRASYNEQFF. The J gene is TRBJ2-1, the V gene TRBV19, with TRBD1 matching over 7 bases. Germline lookup yields CDR1 LNHDA and CDR2 SQIVND (reference sequence). There are 15 residues in the CDR3.

CDR3 loop: CASSQDPTAYSYNEQFF. Here the CDR3 DNA reads TGCGCCAGCAGCCAAGATCCCACAGCGTACTCCTACAATGAGCAGTTCTTC. This chain uses TRBV4-1 with TRBJ2-1; D not resolved. CDR1 and CDR2 from the germline V gene are MGHRA and YSYEKL. Trimming left V 0 bases short and J 0 bases short, with 12 bases between. The CDR3 sequence is 17 residues long.